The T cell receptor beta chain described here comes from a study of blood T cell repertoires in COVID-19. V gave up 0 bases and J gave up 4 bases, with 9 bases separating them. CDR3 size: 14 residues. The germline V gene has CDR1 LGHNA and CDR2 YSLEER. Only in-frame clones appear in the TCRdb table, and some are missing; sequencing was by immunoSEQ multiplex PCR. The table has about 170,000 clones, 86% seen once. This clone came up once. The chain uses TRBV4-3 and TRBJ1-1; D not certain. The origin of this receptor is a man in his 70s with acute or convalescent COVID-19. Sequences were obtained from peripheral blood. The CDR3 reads CASSQDRVGTEAFF. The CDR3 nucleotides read TGCGCCAGCAGCCAAGATCGAGTCGGCACTGAAGCTTTCTTT.